The entry below describes one T cell receptor beta chain. The CDR3 has 16 amino acids. Trimming stripped 6 bases from V and 0 bases from J, with 18 bases between. The V gene's germline CDR1 is KGHSH and CDR2 LQKENI. The sample belongs to a study of blood T cell repertoires in COVID-19. Overall study: Whether acute or convalescent, the COVID-19 samples came from the United States, Italy and Spain. T cells, B-cell-depleted T cells, or PBMCs provided the cDNA or gDNA that served as material.

Authors' data handling: The authors estimated nucleated cell counts from reference gene primer amplification. Sequencing was performed with immunoSEQ multiplex PCR; in TCRdb, only in-frame clones are kept and a portion is missing. V and J calls and clone size come straight from that table; D and trimming were deduced from the DNA. The sample includes 250,000 to 300,000 clones, 89% of them seen just once. This TCR derives from a woman aged 40 to 50 who had recovered from COVID-19. Sequencing was done on a sample of peripheral blood. V gene TRBV18 combines with J gene TRBJ2-7; tentative D call: TRBD1 (6 bases). Here the CDR3 reads CASSPTPGQSSYEQYF. Written as DNA, the CDR3 is TGTGCCAGCTCCCCGACCCCGGGACAAAGCTCCTACGAGCAGTACTTC.